Each of the 25 T cell receptor beta chains below was sequenced from the same sample in a study of patients and donors after allogeneic stem cell transplantation. TCRdb recomputed calls from the RT-PCR reads with MiXCR, one row per CDR3 protein. The sample holds about a million distinct CDR3 sequences, 18% seen once. Specimen: blood, either unsorted or a sorted T cell fraction (not recorded which). The receptors shown here come from a human donor who was either an allogeneic HSCT recipient or a stem cell or donor lymphocyte infusion donor (not recorded which). It is not recorded whose cells these are; they may come from a transplant donor.

V usage is TRBV12-3 or TRBV12-4 and J usage is TRBJ2-7, with 11 bases that match TRBD1. CDR3 length: 17 amino acids. After removal of 6 bases from V and 0 bases from J, the junction contained 10 bases not matched to a gene. CDR3 DNA sequence: TGTGCCAGCAGAATGAGTCCGGGACAGGGGGACTCCTACGAGCAGTACTTC. Amino acids: CASRMSPGQGDSYEQYF.

This clonotype was counted only a few times. The CDR3 DNA sequence: TGTGCCAGCAGCTTAGAGGTTACGGTTTCATCCTACGAGCAGTACTTC. It encodes CASSLEVTVSSYEQYF. The chain links TRBV11-3 to TRBJ2-7; no firm D call. CDR3 size: 16 residues. Germline V CDR1 and CDR2: SGHNT, YENEEA. V was cut by 0 bases and J by 1 base, with 13 bases left in between.

This clonotype has just a few counts. The CDR3 is CATSRDPYRGSNYGYTF. The CDR3 DNA reads TGTGCCACCAGCAGGGACCCTTACAGGGGATCTAACTATGGCTACACCTTC. This chain connects TRBV15 to TRBJ1-2; 7 bases fit TRBD1. J lost 0 bases, V lost 3 bases, and 10 bases had no gene match. This CDR3 is 17 amino acids long. The germline V gene has CDR1 LNHNV and CDR2 YYDKDF (reference sequence).

This clonotype showed up just a few times. This rearrangement joins TRBV6-1 to TRBJ1-5; D gene unclear. Germline CDR1 reads MNHNS; CDR2 reads SASEGT. Trimming cost V 6 bases and J 2 bases, with 17 bases left between them. The CDR3 sequence is 16 residues long. CDR3 protein: CASSPKRGYGNQPQHF. CDR3 sequence (DNA): TGTGCCAGCAGCCCCAAGCGAGGGTATGGCAATCAGCCCCAGCATTTT.

Only a few counts were recorded for this clonotype. The rearrangement uses TRBV4-3 and TRBJ2-4, with D tentatively TRBD1 (6 bases). V lost 0 bases, J lost 8 bases, and 14 bases lay in between. CDR3 length: 15 residues. In germline, CDR1 is LGHNA, CDR2 YSLEER. The CDR3 coding sequence is TGCGCCAGCAGCCAAGAGGATCGCCCAGGGGACATTCAGTACTTC. Protein product: CASSQEDRPGDIQYF.

The V call is TRBV20-1, the J call TRBJ2-7, with D perhaps matching TRBD2 (7 bases). Germline assignment: CDR1 DFQATT and CDR2 SNEGSKA (reference sequence). V was cut by 5 bases and J by 2 bases, with 19 bases left in between. This CDR3 has 15 residues. CDR3 nucleotide sequence: TGCAGTGCTGGAAGGGGGGGAACCTTCCCCTACGAGCAGTACTTC. Its protein product is CSAGRGGTFPYEQYF.

The table lists this clonotype with a few counts. The rearrangement links TRBV2 to TRBJ1-4; 9 bases are shared with TRBD1. Trimming removed 6 bases from V and 7 bases from J; junction bases left unmatched: 9. The CDR3 length is 15 residues. Germline V gene sequence: CDR1 SNHLY, CDR2 FYNNEI. The CDR3 bases are TGTGCCAGCAGGAATTTCGGACAGGGGTCTGAAAAACTGTTTTTT. Its protein is CASRNFGQGSEKLFF.

The rearrangement joins TRBV2 to TRBJ1-5, with 7 bases lining up with TRBD1. With 6 bases clipped from V and 2 bases from J, the junction kept 7 bases outside the gene matches. Germline lookup yields CDR1 SNHLY and CDR2 FYNNEI. The CDR3 runs to 15 residues. Here the CDR3 DNA reads TGTGCCAGCAGCGGGACAGTCGGCGGCAATCAGCCCCAGCATTTT. Protein sequence: CASSGTVGGNQPQHF. Looking up the rest from reference TRBV2 and TRBJ1-5 gives the full variable domain: EPEVTQTPSHQVTQMGQEVILRCVPISNHLYFYWYRQILGQKVEFLVSFYNNEISEKSEIFDDQFSVERPDGSNFTLKIRSTKLEDSAMYFCASSGTVGGNQPQHFGDGTRLSIL.

The J gene is TRBJ2-5, the V gene TRBV27, with 11 positions matching TRBD2. Germline V lookup: CDR1 MNHEY, CDR2 SMNVEV (reference sequence). The CDR3 runs 15 residues. The trim removed 4 bases at V and 4 bases at J, leaving 5 bases unmatched. The CDR3 reads CASSYSGRGGETQYF. In nucleotides, the CDR3 is TGTGCCAGCAGTTATAGCGGGAGGGGAGGAGAGACCCAGTACTTC.

The chain carries TRBV24-1 and TRBJ1-2; D not certain. Germline V gives CDR1 KGHDR, CDR2 SFDVKD. The CDR3 has 9 residues. V shed 9 bases and J shed 7 bases, with 5 bases lying between them. The CDR3 is CATGCGYTF. The CDR3 DNA follows: TGTGCCACCGGGTGTGGCTACACCTTC.

The chain couples TRBV20-1 to TRBJ2-2; 7 positions agree with TRBD2. Germline CDR1 and CDR2: DFQATT and SNEGSKA (reference sequence). V was pared by 0 bases and J by 5 bases, with 9 bases of the junction left unmatched. This CDR3 is built from 16 residues. CDR3 in amino acids: CSARDRWRENTGELFF. CDR3 bases: TGCAGTGCTAGAGATAGGTGGCGGGAGAATACCGGGGAGCTGTTTTTT.

This clonotype has only a few counts. The rearrangement uses TRBV5-1 and TRBJ2-2; 7 bases are a match to TRBD1. J was trimmed by 9 bases and V by 0 bases; bases with no gene match: 11. Germline V gene lookup returns CDR1 SGHRS and CDR2 YFSETQ. There are 16 residues in the CDR3. The CDR3 coding sequence is TGCGCCAGCAGCTTGGCCCCCCGGACAGGCCCTCGGGAGCTGTTTTTT. As protein: CASSLAPRTGPRELFF.

This clonotype was detected only a few times. V usage is TRBV20-1 and J usage is TRBJ2-7, with D hard to call. Germline V gene data show CDR1 as DFQATT and CDR2 as SNEGSKA (reference sequence). This CDR3 has 12 amino acids. Deletions cut 6 bases from V and 6 bases from J, with 15 bases between. CDR3 DNA sequence: TGCAGTGCGGAAGATAGCCCATCCGAGCAGTACTTC. Protein sequence: CSAEDSPSEQYF.

In this sample, this clonotype turned up a few times. This rearrangement joins TRBV9 to TRBJ2-1; 7 nucleotides agree with TRBD2. CDR3 size: 14 residues. Trimming at V came to 4 bases and at J to 7 bases, leaving 8 bases not matched to a gene. Germline V gives CDR1 SGDLS, CDR2 YYNGEE. The CDR3 sequence: CASSLMGGRNEQFF. The CDR3 bases are TGTGCCAGCAGCCTCATGGGGGGGAGGAATGAGCAGTTCTTC. The complete variable domain, with remaining parts taken from reference TRBV9 and TRBJ2-1, reads DSGVTQTPKHLITATGQRVTLRCSPRSGDLSVYWYQQSLDQGLQFLIQYYNGEERAKGNILERFSAQQFPDLHSELNLSSLELGDSALYFCASSLMGGRNEQFFGPGTRLTVL.

V is TRBV6-1 and J is TRBJ2-3; 8 bases match TRBD1. V gave up 3 bases and J gave up 2 bases; unmatched junction bases: 4. CDR3 length equals 15 residues. CDR1 and CDR2 from the germline V gene are MNHNS and SASEGT. CDR3 nucleotides: TGTGCCAGCAGTGACGGGACAGGACCCACAGATACGCAGTATTTT. Its translation is CASSDGTGPTDTQYF.

This clonotype was found a few times. The chain is built from TRBV5-1 and TRBJ2-5; a possible D gene is TRBD2 (6 bases). Germline V lookup: CDR1 SGHRS, CDR2 YFSETQ. The CDR3 extends over 14 amino acids. V was clipped by 7 bases and J by 1 base, with 14 bases between them. Here the CDR3 DNA reads TGCGCCAGCGAATCCGTGGGGGGCCAAGAGACCCAGTACTTC. Its translation: CASESVGGQETQYF.

Only a few counts were recorded for this clonotype. The chain combines TRBV20-1 with TRBJ2-3; weak D call: TRBD1 (5 bases). Germline V gives CDR1 DFQATT, CDR2 SNEGSKA (reference sequence). The ends were cut back, 1 base at V and 9 bases at J, with 20 bases in the middle. This CDR3 spans 15 amino acids. This CDR3 is CSARGLARAGNTQYF. In DNA, the CDR3 is TGCAGTGCTAGAGGACTGGCCAGGGCAGGGAACACGCAGTATTTT.

This clonotype was observed a handful of times. This sequence joins TRBV12-3 or TRBV12-4 and TRBJ1-5; D is perhaps TRBD1 (5 bases). V was pared by 6 bases and J by 5 bases, with 14 bases between. CDR3 length equals 14 residues. This chain's CDR3 is CASSLQGGYQPQHF. CDR3 in DNA: TGTGCCAGCAGCCTCCAGGGAGGATATCAGCCCCAGCATTTT.

V is TRBV15 and J is TRBJ2-6; the D gene is possibly TRBD1 (6 bases). CDR3 length: 20 amino acids. V lost 2 bases and J lost 0, with 20 bases in between. Looked up from germline, CDR1 is LNHNV and CDR2 is YYDKDF (reference sequence). The CDR3 DNA reads TGTGCCACCAGCAGACACAGGGTCAAACTCATCATCTCTGGGGCCAACGTCCTGACTTTC. Translated, it gives CATSRHRVKLIISGANVLTF.

V is TRBV10-3 and J is TRBJ1-1, with a weak D call TRBD1 (5 bases). V was pared by 8 bases and J by 3 bases, with 13 bases between. Germline V lookup: CDR1 ENHRY, CDR2 SYGVKD. This CDR3 has 13 residues. The CDR3 coding sequence is TGTGCCATCTCCGGCAGGGCGGACACTGAAGCTTTCTTT. It translates to CAISGRADTEAFF.

This sequence joins TRBV24-1 and TRBJ2-2; weak D call: TRBD2 (5 bases). V dropped 7 bases and J dropped 2 bases, with 13 bases sitting between them. CDR3 length: 15 residues. Per germline, CDR1 KGHDR and CDR2 SFDVKD. The CDR3: CATSWTQGNTGELFF. The CDR3 DNA follows: TGTGCCACCAGCTGGACTCAAGGAAACACCGGGGAGCTGTTTTTT.

The gene calls are TRBV27 and TRBJ2-2; TRBD1 matches 7 bases. Trimming at V came to 7 bases and at J to 7 bases, leaving 6 bases not matched to a gene. CDR1 and CDR2 (germline): MNHEY, SMNVEV (reference sequence). The CDR3 is 13 amino acids. The CDR3 DNA sequence: TGTGCCAGCACCTACGGACAGGTCGGGGAGCTGTTTTTT. Residues: CASTYGQVGELFF.

This clonotype was seen a handful of times. This chain links TRBV12-3 or TRBV12-4 with TRBJ1-5; 12 nucleotides align to TRBD1. The CDR3 is made up of 15 amino acids. The trim removed 4 bases at V and 5 bases at J, leaving 3 bases unmatched. This CDR3 is CASSYGTGGYQPQHF. The CDR3 DNA reads TGTGCCAGCAGTTACGGGACAGGGGGCTATCAGCCCCAGCATTTT.

This clonotype was seen a handful of times. The gene calls are TRBV15 and TRBJ2-1, with 7 bases matching TRBD2. V trimming: 1 base; J trimming: 7 bases; junction bases outside the gene matches: 13. The germline gives CDR1 LNHNV, CDR2 YYDKDF (reference sequence). The CDR3 is 17 amino acids. The CDR3 loop reads CATSRGEAGVYGNEQFF. CDR3 sequence (DNA): TGTGCCACCAGCAGAGGTGAGGCGGGAGTGTATGGAAATGAGCAGTTCTTC.

This clonotype was seen at least ten times. One end of the junction is discordant with germline, which a read error may explain. The chain joins TRBV5-1 to TRBJ2-7; the D call may be TRBD1 or TRBD2 (5 bases each). Germline CDR1 is SGHRS and CDR2 is YFSETQ. This CDR3 spans 14 amino acids. DNA of the CDR3: TGTGCCAGCAGCTTAGAGGGGAGCTCCTACGAGCAGTACTTC. Translation: CASSLEGSSYEQYF.